This TCR beta chain appears in the sequencing data of a study of cytomegalovirus exposure and HLA in healthy donors. Study at large: Earlier, some 200 million T cells were analyzed, and around 100 million unique TCR beta sequences were found among them. Study findings and constraints: Clonal expansion, a later analysis showed, was greater in HLA-associated TCR beta chains than in equally common others. The productive fraction for most TCR beta V segments was about 90% or about 30% in an earlier analysis.

This clone was seen only once. The antigen remains undetermined. Unmatched junction bases numbered 12, after V lost 5 bases and J lost 4 bases. There are 17 residues in the CDR3. CDR1 and CDR2 (germline): SGHTA, FQGTGA. Primers: 60 Vbeta forward and 13 Jbeta reverse. Sequenced by immunoSEQ multiplex PCR; TCRdb stores in-frame clones only, minus some. The data contain 200,000 or so clones, over 70% of them singletons. Although they were nominally healthy when sampled, donors likely had unrecorded immune exposures. The J gene is TRBJ2-2, the V gene TRBV7-3; 8 bases are shared with TRBD2. The specimen was PBMCs. The clonotype was recovered from a woman younger than 35 in good health and CMV-seropositive. The DNA of the CDR3 is TGTGCCAGCAGCCCGCCCGGGGGGGCAAGGGGCACCGGGGAGCTGTTTTTT. This translates into CASSPPGGARGTGELFF.